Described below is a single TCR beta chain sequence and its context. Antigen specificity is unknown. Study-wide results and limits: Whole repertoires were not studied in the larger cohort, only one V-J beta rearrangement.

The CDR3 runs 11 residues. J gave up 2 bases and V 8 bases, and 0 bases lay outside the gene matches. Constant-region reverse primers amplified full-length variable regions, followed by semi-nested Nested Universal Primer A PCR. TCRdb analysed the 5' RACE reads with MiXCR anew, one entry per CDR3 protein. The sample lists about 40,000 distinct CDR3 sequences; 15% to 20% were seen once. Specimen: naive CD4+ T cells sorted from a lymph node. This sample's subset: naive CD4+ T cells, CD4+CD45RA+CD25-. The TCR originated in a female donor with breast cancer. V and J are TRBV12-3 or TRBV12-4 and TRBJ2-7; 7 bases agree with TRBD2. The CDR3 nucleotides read TGTGCCAGCGCGGGGGCCTACGAGCAGTACTTC. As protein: CASAGAYEQYF.